In this sample, the clone carrying this T cell receptor (beta chain) turned up a few times. In TCRdb, the RT-PCR reads were re-called with MiXCR into one record per CDR3 protein. The sample has about 680,000 distinct CDR3 sequences; approximately 14% are singletons. This CDR3 has 16 amino acids. Germline V gene data show CDR1 as DFQATT and CDR2 as SNEGSKA (reference sequence). V was pared by 0 bases and J by 4 bases, with 5 bases of the junction left unmatched. The rearrangement uses TRBV20-1 and TRBJ2-2; 10 positions agree with TRBD2. Input material: memory CD4+ T cells from blood. The clonotype originates from a female donor in good health, serving as a healthy control. CDR3 amino acids: CSARDQTSGSTGELFF. For the CDR3, the DNA is TGCAGTGCTAGAGACCAGACTAGCGGGTCCACCGGGGAGCTGTTTTTT.